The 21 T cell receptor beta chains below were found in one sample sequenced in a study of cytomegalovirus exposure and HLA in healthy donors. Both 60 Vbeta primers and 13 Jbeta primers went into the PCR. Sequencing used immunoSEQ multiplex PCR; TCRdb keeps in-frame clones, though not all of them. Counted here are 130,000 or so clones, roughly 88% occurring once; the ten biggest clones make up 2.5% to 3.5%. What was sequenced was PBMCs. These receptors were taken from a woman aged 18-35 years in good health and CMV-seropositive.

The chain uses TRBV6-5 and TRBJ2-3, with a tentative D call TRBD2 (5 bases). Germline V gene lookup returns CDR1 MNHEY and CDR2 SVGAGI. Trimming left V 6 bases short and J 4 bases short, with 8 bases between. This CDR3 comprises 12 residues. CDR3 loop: CASRPSPDTQYF. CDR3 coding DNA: TGTGCCAGCAGACCTAGCCCAGATACGCAGTATTTT.

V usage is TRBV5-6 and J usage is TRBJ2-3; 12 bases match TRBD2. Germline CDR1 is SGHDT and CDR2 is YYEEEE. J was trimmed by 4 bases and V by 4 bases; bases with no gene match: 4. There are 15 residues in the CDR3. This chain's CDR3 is CASSPGLAGADTQYF. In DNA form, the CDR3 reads TGTGCCAGCAGCCCGGGACTAGCGGGTGCAGATACGCAGTATTTT.

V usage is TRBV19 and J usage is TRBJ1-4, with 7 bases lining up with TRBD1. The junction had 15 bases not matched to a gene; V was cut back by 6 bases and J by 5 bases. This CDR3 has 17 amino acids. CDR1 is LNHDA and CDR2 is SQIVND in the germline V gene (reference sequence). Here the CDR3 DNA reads TGTGCCAGTAGCAAAGAGGGGGCCGGGACAGCGAATGAAAAACTGTTTTTT. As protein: CASSKEGAGTANEKLFF.

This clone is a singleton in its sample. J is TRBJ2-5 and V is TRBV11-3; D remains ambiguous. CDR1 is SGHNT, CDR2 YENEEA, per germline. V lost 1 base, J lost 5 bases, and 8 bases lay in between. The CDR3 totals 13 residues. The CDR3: CASSLAVEETQYF. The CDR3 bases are TGTGCCAGCAGCTTAGCCGTGGAGGAGACCCAGTACTTC. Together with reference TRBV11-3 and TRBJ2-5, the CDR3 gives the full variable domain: EAGVVQSPRYKIIEKKQPVAFWCNPISGHNTLYWYLQNLGQGPELLIRYENEEAVDDSQLPKDRFSAERLKGVDSTLKIQPAELGDSAVYLCASSLAVEETQYFGPGTRLLVL.

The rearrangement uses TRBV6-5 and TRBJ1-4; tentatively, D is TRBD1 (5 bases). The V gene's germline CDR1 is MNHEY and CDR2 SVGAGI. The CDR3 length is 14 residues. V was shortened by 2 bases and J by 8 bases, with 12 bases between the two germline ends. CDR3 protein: CASSYGGGEEKLFF. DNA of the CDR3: TGTGCCAGCAGTTACGGCGGGGGGGAAGAAAAACTGTTTTTT.

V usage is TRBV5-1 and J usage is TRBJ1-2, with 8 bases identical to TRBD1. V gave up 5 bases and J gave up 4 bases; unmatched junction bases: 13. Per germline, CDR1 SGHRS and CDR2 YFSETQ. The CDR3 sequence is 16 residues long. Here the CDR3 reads CASSPGTGSGSYGYTF. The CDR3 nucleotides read TGCGCCAGCAGTCCCGGGACAGGATCCGGGAGCTATGGCTACACCTTC.

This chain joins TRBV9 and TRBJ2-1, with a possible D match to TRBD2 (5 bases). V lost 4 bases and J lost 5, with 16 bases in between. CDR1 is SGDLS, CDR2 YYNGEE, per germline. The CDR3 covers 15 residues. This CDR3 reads CASSPFGNGDNEQFF. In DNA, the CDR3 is TGTGCCAGCAGCCCCTTTGGTAACGGGGACAATGAGCAGTTCTTC.

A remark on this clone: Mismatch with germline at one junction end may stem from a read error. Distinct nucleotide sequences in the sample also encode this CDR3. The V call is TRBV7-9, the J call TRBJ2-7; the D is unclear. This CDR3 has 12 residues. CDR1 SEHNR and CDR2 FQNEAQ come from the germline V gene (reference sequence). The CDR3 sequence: CSSSLSSYEQYF. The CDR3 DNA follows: TGTTCCAGCAGCCTAAGCTCCTACGAGCAGTACTTC.

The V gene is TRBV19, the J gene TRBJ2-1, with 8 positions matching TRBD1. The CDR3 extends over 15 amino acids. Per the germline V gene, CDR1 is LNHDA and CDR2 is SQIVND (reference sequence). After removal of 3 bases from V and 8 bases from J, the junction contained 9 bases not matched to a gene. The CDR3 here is CASSIAAGGEDEQFF. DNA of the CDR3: TGTGCCAGTAGTATTGCGGCAGGGGGCGAGGATGAGCAGTTCTTC.

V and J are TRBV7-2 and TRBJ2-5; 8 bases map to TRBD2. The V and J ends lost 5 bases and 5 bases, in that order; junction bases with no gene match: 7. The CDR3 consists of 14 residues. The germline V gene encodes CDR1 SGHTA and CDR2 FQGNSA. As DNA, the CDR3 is TGTGCCAGCAGCCGAGCCCGGGGGGGGGAGACCCAGTACTTC. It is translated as CASSRARGGETQYF.

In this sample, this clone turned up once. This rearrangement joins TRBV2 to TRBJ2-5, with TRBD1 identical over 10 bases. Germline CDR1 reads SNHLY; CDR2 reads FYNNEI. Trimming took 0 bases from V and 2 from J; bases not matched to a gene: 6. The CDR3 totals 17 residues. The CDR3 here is CASSEALGTGDQETQYF. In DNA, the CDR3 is TGTGCCAGCAGTGAAGCCTTGGGGACAGGGGATCAAGAGACCCAGTACTTC.

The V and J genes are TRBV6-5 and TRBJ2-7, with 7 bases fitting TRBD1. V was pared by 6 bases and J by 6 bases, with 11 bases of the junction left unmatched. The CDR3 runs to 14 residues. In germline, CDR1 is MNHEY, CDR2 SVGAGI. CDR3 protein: CASSRDRVKAEQYF. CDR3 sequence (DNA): TGTGCCAGCAGCCGCGACAGGGTAAAGGCCGAGCAGTACTTC.

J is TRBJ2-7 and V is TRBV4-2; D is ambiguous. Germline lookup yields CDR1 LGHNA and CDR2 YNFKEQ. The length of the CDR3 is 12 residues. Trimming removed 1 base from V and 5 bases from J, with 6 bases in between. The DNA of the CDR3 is TGTGCCAGCAGCCAAGGAGTGGACGAGCAGTACTTC. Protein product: CASSQGVDEQYF.

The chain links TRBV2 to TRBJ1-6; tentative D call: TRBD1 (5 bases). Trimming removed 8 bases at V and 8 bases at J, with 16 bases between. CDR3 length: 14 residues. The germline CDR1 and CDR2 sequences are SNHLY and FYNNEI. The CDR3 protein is CASSLTTGDSPLHF. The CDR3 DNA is TGTGCCAGCTCCTTAACAACAGGCGATTCACCCCTCCACTTT.

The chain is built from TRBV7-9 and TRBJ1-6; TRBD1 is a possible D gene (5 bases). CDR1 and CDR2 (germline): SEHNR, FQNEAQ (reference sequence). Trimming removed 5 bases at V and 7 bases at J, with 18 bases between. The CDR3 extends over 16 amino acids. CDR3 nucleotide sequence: TGTGCCAGCAGCAATGACAGATTAACCCAAAATTCACCCCTCCACTTT. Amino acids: CASSNDRLTQNSPLHF.

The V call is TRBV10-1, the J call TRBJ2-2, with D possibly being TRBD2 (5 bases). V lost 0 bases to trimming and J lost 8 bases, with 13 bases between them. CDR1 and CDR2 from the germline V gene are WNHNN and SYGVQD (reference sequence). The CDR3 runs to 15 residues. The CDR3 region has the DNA TGCGCCAGCAGTGAGTCGTTTGAGGGCTCAGGGGAGCTGTTTTTT. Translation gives CASSESFEGSGELFF.

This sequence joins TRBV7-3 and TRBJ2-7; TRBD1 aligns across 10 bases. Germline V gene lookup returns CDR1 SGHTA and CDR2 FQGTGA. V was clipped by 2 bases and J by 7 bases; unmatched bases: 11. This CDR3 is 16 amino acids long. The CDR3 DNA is TGTGCCAGCAGCTTAGACAGGGGGCTTAAAGCGAATGAGCAGTACTTC. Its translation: CASSLDRGLKANEQYF.

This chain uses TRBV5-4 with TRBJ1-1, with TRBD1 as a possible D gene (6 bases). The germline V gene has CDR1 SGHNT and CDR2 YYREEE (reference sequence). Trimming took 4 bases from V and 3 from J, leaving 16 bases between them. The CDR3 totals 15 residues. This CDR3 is CASSTNTGWDTEAFF. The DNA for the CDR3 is TGTGCCAGCAGCACTAACACAGGGTGGGACACTGAAGCTTTCTTT.

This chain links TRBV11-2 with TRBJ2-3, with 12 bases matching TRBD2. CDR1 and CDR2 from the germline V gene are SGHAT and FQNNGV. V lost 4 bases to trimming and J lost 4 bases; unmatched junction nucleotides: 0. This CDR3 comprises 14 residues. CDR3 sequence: CASSSSGGADTQYF. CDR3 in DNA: TGTGCCAGCAGCTCTAGCGGGGGGGCAGATACGCAGTATTTT.

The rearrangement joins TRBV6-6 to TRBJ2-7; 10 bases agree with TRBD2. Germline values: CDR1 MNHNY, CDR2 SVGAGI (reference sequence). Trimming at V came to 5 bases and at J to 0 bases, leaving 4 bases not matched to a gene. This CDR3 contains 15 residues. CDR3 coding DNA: TGTGCCAGCAGTCTTCTAGCGGGGGCCTCCTACGAGCAGTACTTC. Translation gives CASSLLAGASYEQYF.

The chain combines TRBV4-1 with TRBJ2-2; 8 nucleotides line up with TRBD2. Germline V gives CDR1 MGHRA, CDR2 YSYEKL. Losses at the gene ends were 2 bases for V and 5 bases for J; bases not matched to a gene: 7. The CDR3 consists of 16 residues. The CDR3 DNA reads TGCGCCAGCAGCCAACCCGGGACGGGAGGGACCGGGGAGCTGTTTTTT. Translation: CASSQPGTGGTGELFF.